Following are 15 T cell receptor beta chains from one sample sequenced in a study of cytomegalovirus exposure and HLA in healthy donors. It was with 60 Vbeta and 13 Jbeta primers that the PCR ran. Profiled with immunoSEQ multiplex PCR; TCRdb holds only in-frame clones, not every one. The sample shows around 190,000 clones, around 82% of them seen only once. Sequences were obtained from PBMCs. The source is a woman in her 30s in good health and CMV-seronegative.

There are a few counts of this clone. The chain is built from TRBV5-1 and TRBJ2-1; 7 bases match TRBD2. This CDR3 is 14 amino acids long. Per germline, CDR1 SGHRS and CDR2 YFSETQ. After removal of 3 bases from V and 0 bases from J, the junction contained 0 bases not matched to a gene. The CDR3 reads CASSWTSSYNEQFF. The CDR3, as DNA: TGCGCCAGCAGCTGGACTAGCTCCTACAATGAGCAGTTCTTC.

The CDR3 loop is CASSSSRTGNYEQYF. The CDR3 DNA sequence: TGTGCCAGCAGCTCGTCAAGGACAGGAAACTACGAGCAGTACTTC. V and J are TRBV5-6 and TRBJ2-7; 7 nucleotides agree with TRBD1. Per germline, CDR1 SGHDT and CDR2 YYEEEE. Trimming took 3 bases from V and 3 from J; bases not matched to a gene: 9. This CDR3 has 15 residues.

V and J are TRBV2 and TRBJ2-7, with D tentatively TRBD1 (6 bases). The CDR3 runs to 13 residues. Per germline, CDR1 SNHLY and CDR2 FYNNEI. Trimming removed 5 bases from V and 2 bases from J, with 10 bases in between. CDR3 sequence (DNA): TGTGCCAGCAGTACAGGGTCACCCTACGAGCAGTACTTC. Protein: CASSTGSPYEQYF.

The chain joins TRBV7-2 to TRBJ2-7, with TRBD1 as a possible D gene (5 bases). V dropped 4 bases and J dropped 2 bases, with 9 bases sitting between them. This CDR3 is built from 13 residues. Germline values: CDR1 SGHTA, CDR2 FQGNSA. The CDR3: CASSSRVPYEQYF. DNA of the CDR3: TGTGCCAGCAGCTCCAGGGTTCCCTACGAGCAGTACTTC.

About this clone itself: One junction end disagrees with the germline gene, perhaps due to a read error. The V gene is TRBV7-9, the J gene TRBJ2-7; D call uncertain. CDR1 SEHNR and CDR2 FQNEAQ come from the germline V gene (reference sequence). This CDR3 has 12 amino acids. The CDR3 region has the DNA TGTTCCAGCAGCTTTCTAGGCTACGAGCAGTACTTC. This translates into CSSSFLGYEQYF.

The count of this clone is one. The CDR3 protein is CASSVARGNYGYTF. The CDR3 DNA sequence: TGTGCCAGCAGCGTAGCGCGGGGCAACTATGGCTACACCTTC. V usage is TRBV9 and J usage is TRBJ1-2, with D maybe TRBD1 (5 bases). The length of the CDR3 is 14 residues. V was pared by 0 bases and J by 2 bases, with 8 bases between. Per germline, CDR1 SGDLS and CDR2 YYNGEE.

This clone has more than one count but fewer than ten. The chain is built from TRBV7-2 and TRBJ1-1; possible D gene TRBD1, 5 bases. The CDR3 totals 15 residues. Per germline, CDR1 SGHTA and CDR2 FQGNSA. V was clipped by 1 base and J by 7 bases, with 16 bases between them. CDR3 residues: CASSLVSGTVSEAFF. The CDR3 region has the DNA TGTGCCAGCAGCTTAGTATCGGGGACTGTCAGTGAAGCTTTCTTT.

The rearrangement uses TRBV4-1 and TRBJ2-5, with TRBD2 as a possible D gene (6 bases). The CDR3 spans 17 residues. Germline V CDR1 and CDR2: MGHRA, YSYEKL. V gave up 4 bases and J gave up 10 bases, with 28 bases separating them. Here the CDR3 reads CASSPGRGAEGWEDQYF. CDR3 DNA: TGCGCCAGCAGCCCGGGTCGCGGGGCAGAGGGTTGGGAAGACCAGTACTTC.

The rearrangement uses TRBV5-1 and TRBJ1-2; D is possibly TRBD1 (5 bases). The CDR3 sequence is 14 residues long. Trimming took 0 bases from V and 8 from J, leaving 14 bases between them. Per the germline V gene, CDR1 is SGHRS and CDR2 is YFSETQ. The DNA of the CDR3 is TGCGCCAGCAGCTTGGATCCAGGGACTGGCGGCTACACCTTC. Its translation: CASSLDPGTGGYTF.

With respect to this clone: One junction end does not reproduce the germline sequence, and a read error may be involved. The rearrangement links TRBV19 to TRBJ2-5, with 7 bases identical to TRBD2. This CDR3 contains 15 residues. Germline CDR1 reads LNHDA; CDR2 reads SQIVND (reference sequence). The CDR3 DNA reads TGTGCCAGTAGTCTAGACGGGACTATTGGAGAGACCCAGTACTTC. Amino acid sequence: CASSLDGTIGETQYF.

This clone was observed a single time. CDR3 DNA: TGTGCCAGCACCTCGGTCGGGCGGAGGGGCCTGACAGATACGCAGTATTTT. Translated, it gives CASTSVGRRGLTDTQYF. This chain connects TRBV27 to TRBJ2-3, with TRBD2 as a possible D gene (6 bases). Germline V gene lookup returns CDR1 MNHEY and CDR2 SMNVEV (reference sequence). The V end lost 7 bases, the J end lost 3 bases, and 23 bases lay between the germline ends. CDR3 size: 17 residues.

The chain couples TRBV5-1 to TRBJ1-1; 8 bases fit TRBD1. With V trimmed by 3 bases and J by 1 base, 5 bases remained unmatched. CDR1 SGHRS and CDR2 YFSETQ come from the germline V gene. CDR3 length: 15 residues. The CDR3 loop is CASSSTGGSNTEAFF. The CDR3 DNA is TGCGCCAGCAGCTCAACAGGGGGATCGAACACTGAAGCTTTCTTT. The entire variable domain, with the rest obtained from reference TRBV5-1 and TRBJ1-1, is as follows: KAGVTQTPRYLIKTRGQQVTLSCSPISGHRSVSWYQQTPGQGLQFLFEYFSETQRNKGNFPGRFSGRQFSNSRSEMNVSTLELGDSALYLCASSSTGGSNTEAFFGQGTRLTVV.

The V call is TRBV7-9, the J call TRBJ2-3; possibly TRBD2 for D (5 bases). Between the trimmed V and J ends, which lost 5 bases and 2 bases, there was a span of 14 bases. The CDR3 has 15 amino acids. CDR1 and CDR2 (germline): SEHNR, FQNEAQ (reference sequence). The DNA of the CDR3 is TGTGCCAGCAGCCAGTGGTCGGGGATCACAGATACGCAGTATTTT. This codes for CASSQWSGITDTQYF.

This rearrangement joins TRBV10-3 to TRBJ2-2, with 9 bases aligning to TRBD2. The CDR3 consists of 14 residues. Germline assignment: CDR1 ENHRY and CDR2 SYGVKD. Losses at the gene ends were 6 bases for V and 2 bases for J; bases not matched to a gene: 1. The CDR3 DNA follows: TGTGCCATCAGACTAGCGGGTAACACCGGGGAGCTGTTTTTT. Protein sequence: CAIRLAGNTGELFF.

The gene calls are TRBV19 and TRBJ1-5; D is uncertain. The germline CDR1 and CDR2 sequences are LNHDA and SQIVND (reference sequence). The V and J ends lost 0 bases and 4 bases respectively, with 7 bases between them. The CDR3 runs to 14 residues. The CDR3 is CASSIDWHNQPQHF. CDR3 sequence (DNA): TGTGCCAGTAGTATAGATTGGCATAATCAGCCCCAGCATTTT.